This T cell receptor beta chain was identified in a study of cytomegalovirus exposure and HLA in healthy donors. Whole-study context: Researchers found that 81% of a few hundred genotyped donors fell within the Caucasian-associated ancestry cluster.

The primer mix had 60 Vbeta and 13 Jbeta primers. Here immunoSEQ multiplex PCR was the method, and the copy in TCRdb shows in-frame clones only, minus some. The sample yields approximately 75,000 clones, about 66% seen once. General study findings and limits: One later analysis reportedly identified an Asian-associated ancestry cluster that showed fewer N-insertions than the 666-donor mean.

Germline V lookup: CDR1 SNHLY, CDR2 FYNNEI. The CDR3 has 13 amino acids. With V trimmed by 11 bases and J by 4 bases, 11 bases remained unmatched. This clone was picked up one time. Its antigen is still unknown. The chain has TRBV2 and TRBJ2-7; 7 bases fit TRBD1. The sequencing sample was made of PBMCs. The receptor was isolated from a man between 35 and 55 years old in good health and CMV-seropositive. CDR3 in amino acids: CAQQRDSSYEQYF. In nucleotides, the CDR3 is TGTGCCCAACAGAGGGACAGCAGTTACGAGCAGTACTTC.